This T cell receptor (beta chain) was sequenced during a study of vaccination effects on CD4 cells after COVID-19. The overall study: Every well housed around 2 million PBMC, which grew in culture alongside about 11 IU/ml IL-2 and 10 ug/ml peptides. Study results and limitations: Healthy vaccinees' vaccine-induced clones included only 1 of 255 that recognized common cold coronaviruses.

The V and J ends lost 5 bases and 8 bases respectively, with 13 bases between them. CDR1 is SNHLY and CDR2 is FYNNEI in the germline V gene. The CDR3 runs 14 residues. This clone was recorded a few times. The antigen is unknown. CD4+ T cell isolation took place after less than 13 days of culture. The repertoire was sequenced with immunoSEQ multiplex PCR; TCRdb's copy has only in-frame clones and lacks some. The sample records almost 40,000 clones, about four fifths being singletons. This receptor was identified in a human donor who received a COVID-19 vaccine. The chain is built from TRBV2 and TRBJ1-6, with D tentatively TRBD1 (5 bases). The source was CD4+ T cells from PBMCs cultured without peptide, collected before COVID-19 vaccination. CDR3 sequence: CASSKNRRDSPLHF. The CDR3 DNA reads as TGTGCCAGCAGTAAAAACAGGCGGGATTCACCCCTCCACTTT.